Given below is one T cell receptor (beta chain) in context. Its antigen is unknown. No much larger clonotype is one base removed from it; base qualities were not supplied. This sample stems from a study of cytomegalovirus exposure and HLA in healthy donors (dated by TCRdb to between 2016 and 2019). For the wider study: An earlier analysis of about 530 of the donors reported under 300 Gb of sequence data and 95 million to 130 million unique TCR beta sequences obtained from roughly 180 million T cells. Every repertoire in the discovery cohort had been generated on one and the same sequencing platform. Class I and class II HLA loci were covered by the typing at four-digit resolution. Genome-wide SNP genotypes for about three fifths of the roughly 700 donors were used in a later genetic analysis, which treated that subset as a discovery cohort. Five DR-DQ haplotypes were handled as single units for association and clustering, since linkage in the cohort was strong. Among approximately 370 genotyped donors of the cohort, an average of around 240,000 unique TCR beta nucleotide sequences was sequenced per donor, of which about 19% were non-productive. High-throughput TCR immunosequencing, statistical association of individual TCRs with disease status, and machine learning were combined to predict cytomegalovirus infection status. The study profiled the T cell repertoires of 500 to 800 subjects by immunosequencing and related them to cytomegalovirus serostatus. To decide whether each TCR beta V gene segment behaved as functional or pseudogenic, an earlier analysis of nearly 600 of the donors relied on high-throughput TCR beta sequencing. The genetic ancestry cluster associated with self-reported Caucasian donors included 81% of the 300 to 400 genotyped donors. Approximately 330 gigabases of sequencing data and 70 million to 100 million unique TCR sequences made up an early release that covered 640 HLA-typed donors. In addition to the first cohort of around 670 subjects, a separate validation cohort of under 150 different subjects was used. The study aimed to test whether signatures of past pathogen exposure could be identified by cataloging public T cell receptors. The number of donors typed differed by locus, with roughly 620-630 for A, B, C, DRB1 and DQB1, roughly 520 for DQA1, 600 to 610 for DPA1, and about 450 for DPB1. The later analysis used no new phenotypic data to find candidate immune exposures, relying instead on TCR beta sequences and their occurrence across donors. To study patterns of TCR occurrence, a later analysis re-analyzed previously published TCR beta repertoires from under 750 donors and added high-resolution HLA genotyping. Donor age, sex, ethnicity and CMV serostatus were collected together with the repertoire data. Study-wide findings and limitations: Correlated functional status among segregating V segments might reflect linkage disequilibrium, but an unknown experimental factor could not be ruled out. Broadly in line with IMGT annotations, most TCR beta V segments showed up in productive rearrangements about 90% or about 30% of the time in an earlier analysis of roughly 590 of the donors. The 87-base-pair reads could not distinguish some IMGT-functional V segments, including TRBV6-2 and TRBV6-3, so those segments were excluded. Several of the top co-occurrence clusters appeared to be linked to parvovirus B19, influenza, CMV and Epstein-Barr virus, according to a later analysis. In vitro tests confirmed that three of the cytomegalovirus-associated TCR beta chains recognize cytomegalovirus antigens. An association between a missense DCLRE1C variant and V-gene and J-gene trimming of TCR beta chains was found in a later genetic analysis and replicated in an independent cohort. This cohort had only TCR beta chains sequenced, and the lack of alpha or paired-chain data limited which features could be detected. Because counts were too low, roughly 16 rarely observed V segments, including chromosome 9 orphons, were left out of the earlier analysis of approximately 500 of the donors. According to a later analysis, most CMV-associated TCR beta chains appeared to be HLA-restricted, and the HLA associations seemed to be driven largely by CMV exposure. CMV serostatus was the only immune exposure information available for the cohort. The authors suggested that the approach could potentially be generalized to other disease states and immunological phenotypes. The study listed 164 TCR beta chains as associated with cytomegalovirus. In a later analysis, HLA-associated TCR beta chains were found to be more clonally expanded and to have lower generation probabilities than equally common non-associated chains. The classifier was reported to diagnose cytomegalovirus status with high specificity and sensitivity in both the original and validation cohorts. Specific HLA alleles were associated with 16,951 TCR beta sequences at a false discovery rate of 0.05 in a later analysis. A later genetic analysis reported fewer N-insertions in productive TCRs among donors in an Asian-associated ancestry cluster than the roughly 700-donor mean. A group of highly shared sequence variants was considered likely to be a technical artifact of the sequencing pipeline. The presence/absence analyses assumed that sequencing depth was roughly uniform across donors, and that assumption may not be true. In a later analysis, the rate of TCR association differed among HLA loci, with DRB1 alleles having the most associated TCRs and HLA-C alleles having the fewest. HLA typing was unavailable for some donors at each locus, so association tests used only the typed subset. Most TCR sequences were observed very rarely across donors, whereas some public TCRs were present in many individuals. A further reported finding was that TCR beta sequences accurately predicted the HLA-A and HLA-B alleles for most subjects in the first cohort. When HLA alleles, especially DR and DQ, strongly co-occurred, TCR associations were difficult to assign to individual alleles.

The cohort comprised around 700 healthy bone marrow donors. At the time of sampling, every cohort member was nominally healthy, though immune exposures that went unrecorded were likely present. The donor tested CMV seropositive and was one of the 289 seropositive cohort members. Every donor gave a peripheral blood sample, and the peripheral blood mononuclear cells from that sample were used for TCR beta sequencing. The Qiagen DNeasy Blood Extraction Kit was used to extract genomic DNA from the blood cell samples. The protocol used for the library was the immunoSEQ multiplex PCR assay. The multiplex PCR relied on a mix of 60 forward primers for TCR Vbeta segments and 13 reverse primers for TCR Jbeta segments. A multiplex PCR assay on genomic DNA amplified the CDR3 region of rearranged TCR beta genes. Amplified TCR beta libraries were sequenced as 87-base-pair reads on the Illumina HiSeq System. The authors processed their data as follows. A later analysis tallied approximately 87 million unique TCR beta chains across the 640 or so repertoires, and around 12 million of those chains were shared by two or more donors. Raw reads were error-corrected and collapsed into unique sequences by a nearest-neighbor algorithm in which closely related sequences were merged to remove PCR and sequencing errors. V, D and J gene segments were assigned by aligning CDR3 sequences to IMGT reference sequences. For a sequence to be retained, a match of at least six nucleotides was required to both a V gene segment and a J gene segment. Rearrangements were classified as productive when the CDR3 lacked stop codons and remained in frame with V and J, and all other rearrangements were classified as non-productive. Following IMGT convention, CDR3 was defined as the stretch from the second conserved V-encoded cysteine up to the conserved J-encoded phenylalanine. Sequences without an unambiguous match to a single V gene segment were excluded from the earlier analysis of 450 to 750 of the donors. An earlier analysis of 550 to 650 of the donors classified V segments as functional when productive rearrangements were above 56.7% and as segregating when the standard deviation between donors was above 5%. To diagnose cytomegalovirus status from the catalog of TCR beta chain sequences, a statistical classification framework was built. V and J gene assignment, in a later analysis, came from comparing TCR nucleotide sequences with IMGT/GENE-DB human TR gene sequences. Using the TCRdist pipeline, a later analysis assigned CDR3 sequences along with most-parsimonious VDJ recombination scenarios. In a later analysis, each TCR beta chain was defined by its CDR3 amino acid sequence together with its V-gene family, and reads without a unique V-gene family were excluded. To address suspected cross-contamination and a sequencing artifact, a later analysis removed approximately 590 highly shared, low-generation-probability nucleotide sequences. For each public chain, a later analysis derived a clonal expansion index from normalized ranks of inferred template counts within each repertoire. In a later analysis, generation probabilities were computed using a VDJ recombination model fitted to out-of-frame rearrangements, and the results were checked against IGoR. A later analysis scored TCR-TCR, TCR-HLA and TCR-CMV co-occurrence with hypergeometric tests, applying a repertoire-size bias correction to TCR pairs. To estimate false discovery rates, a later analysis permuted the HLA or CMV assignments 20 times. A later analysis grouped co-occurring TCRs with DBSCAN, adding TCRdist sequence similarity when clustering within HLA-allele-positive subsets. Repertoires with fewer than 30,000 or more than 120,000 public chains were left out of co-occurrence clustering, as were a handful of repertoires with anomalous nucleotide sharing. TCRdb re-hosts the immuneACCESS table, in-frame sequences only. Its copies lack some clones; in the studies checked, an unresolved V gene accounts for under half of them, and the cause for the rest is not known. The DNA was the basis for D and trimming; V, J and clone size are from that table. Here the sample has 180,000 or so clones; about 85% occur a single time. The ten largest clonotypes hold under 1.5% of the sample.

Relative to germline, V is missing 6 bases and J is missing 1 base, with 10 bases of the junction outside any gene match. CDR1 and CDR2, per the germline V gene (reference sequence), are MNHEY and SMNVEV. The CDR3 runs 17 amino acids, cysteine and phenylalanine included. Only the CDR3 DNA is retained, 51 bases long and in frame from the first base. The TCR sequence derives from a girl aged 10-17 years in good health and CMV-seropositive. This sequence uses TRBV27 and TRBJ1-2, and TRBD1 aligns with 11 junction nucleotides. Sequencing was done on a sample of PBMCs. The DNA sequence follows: TGTGCCAGCAGCAACCCGGGACAGGGGGAAGTTAACTATGGCTACACCTTC. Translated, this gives CASSNPGQGEVNYGYTF.